This T cell receptor (beta chain) was sequenced in a study of shared clonotypes between healthy human individuals (dated by TCRdb to 2020 to 2022). Regarding the research as a whole: The cohort comprised a couple of women and a few men aged 18 to 49 years. Between about 0.8 and 9 billion PBMCs per donor were obtained by leukapheresis. Per donor, three plates each were used for CD4 naive and CD4 memory, two for CD8 naive, and one for CD8 memory. To estimate repertoire size and how much clonotype sharing occurs between individuals, the study deeply sequenced the blood TCR repertoires of several healthy adults. To increase sequencing depth and limit assay-specific biases, different laboratories used diverse techniques to prepare libraries and sequence TCR repertoires. On the study overall, not on this receptor specifically: Only blood was sampled, and tissue TCR repertoires likely differ from those in blood. Naive subsets generally had larger estimated clonotype richness than memory subsets. Roughly 5.2% of naive CD4, approximately 3.7% of naive CD8, 2.3% of memory CD4, and 0.35% to 0.5% of memory CD8 clonotypes were shared across a few donors. Pairwise subsampling led to the expectation that sequencing depth would affect the degree of clonotype sharing among donors. Compared with non-shared clonotypes, clonotypes shared by all four sorted-subset donors had higher generation probabilities. Even with the large sequencing depth, rarefaction of the sorted-subset datasets indicated that sequencing was incomplete. The small number of donors limited the genetic and exposure-history diversity represented.

The CDR3 goes from the cysteine to the phenylalanine over 11 residues. The entry retains the CDR3 DNA only, 33 bases that are in frame from base 1. Trimming at the junction amounts to 6 bases on V and 7 bases on J, and the germline ends lie 9 bases apart. CDR1 and CDR2 are drawn from the germline V gene: MNHEY, SVGAGI. The donors were healthy, HIV-negative adults who had no recently reported acute infections or vaccinations. Only Caucasian adults living in Nashville, Tennessee, USA were represented among the donors. CD4+ T cells were enriched by magnetic negative selection; naive cells were then positively selected on CD45RA, and the negative fraction formed the memory subset. Blood was obtained by leukapheresis, after which PBMCs were separated by Ficoll-Histopaque density gradient centrifugation and cryopreserved in liquid nitrogen vapor phase. Analytical flow cytometry was used to check the purity and quantity of each magnetically sorted T cell population. From each sorted fraction, genomic DNA was isolated and quantified by UV absorbance on a Nanodrop 2000c.

Using the deep immunoSEQ assay, TCR CDR3 regions were amplified from genomic DNA by multiplex PCR. Extracted genomic DNA from each cell subset was distributed evenly across all wells of several immunoSEQ 96-well plates, and each plate was treated as a replicate. For sorted subsets, around 200 ng genomic DNA, equal to 25,000 to 35,000 T cell genomes, was loaded into each replicate PCR. Purified libraries were quantified with a Qubit 3.0 fluorometer, sized on a Bioanalyzer 2100, and re-quantified with the KAPA Library Quantification kit. A separate single-read 150-cycle Illumina NextSeq 550 flow cell was used to sequence each immunoSEQ 96-well plate. The authors' analysis ran thus. The immunoSEQ output contained only junctional sequences without quality scores, so filtering could not match that applied to full-length reads. To assign V/J genes and CDR3, sequences were annotated against IMGT germline references using PyIR, a Python wrapper for IgBLAST v1.9. Reads with weak V/J assignments (E-value above 1e-6), missing CDR3, stop codons, out-of-frame junctions, or ambiguous translated residues were removed. A V3J clonotype was defined by an identical inferred V gene, J gene, and CDR3 amino acid sequence. The percentage overlap between two repertoires was calculated by dividing the number of shared unique clonotypes by the size of the smaller repertoire. Repertoire richness was assessed with RTK rarefaction, the Chao1 estimator, and Recon v2.1 estimates of unobserved clonotypes. Generation probabilities were computed with OLGA for all TCRbeta clonotypes obtained by the gDNA method from several donors. TCRdb retrieved this table from immuneACCESS and kept in-frame rearrangements only. Not all clones are present; in checked studies, unresolved V genes account for under half, and no reason is known for the remainder. The DNA gave D and trimming, while V, J and clone size come from that table. The sample data list about 2 million clones, and 85% to 95% of these were observed just once. Roughly 0.13% of the sample rests with the top ten.

As to this clone: Its recognized antigen is unknown. Base qualities were left out, and no much larger clone turns up one base away. Other DNA sequences in the same sample also yield this CDR3.

The TCR sequence derives from a man aged 18 to 30 in good health. The sequencing input was naive CD4+ T cells sorted from blood. According to the study, the label for this sample's cell subset or site signals: CD45RA+ positively selected. This chain joins TRBV6-5 to TRBJ1-2, with TRBD1 as a weak D call on 5 bases. The DNA reads TGTGCCAGCAGGAGGGGCGGTGGCTACACCTTC. This encodes CASRRGGGYTF.